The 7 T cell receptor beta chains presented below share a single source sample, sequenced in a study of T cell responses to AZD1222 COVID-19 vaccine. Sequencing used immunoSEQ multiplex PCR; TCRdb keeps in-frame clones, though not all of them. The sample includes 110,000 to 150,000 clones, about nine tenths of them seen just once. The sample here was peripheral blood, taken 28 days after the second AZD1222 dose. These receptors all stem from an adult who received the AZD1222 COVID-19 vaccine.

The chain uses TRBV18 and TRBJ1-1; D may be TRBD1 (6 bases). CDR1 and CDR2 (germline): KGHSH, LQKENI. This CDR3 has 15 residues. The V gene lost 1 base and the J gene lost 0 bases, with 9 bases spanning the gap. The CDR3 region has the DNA TGTGCCAGCTCACCACGGGGGGCTGTGAACACTGAAGCTTTCTTT. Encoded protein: CASSPRGAVNTEAFF. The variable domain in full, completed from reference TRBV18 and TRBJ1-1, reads NAGVMQNPRHLVRRRGQEARLRCSPMKGHSHVYWYRQLPEEGLKFMVYLQKENIIDESGMPKERFSAEFPKEGPSILRIQQVVRGDSAAYFCASSPRGAVNTEAFFGQGTRLTVV.

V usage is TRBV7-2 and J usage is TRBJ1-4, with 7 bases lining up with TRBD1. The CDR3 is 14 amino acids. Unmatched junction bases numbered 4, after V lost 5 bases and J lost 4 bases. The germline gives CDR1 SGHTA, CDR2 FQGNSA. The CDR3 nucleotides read TGTGCCAGCAGCAGGGACAGCCGTAATGAAAAACTGTTTTTT. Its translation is CASSRDSRNEKLFF.

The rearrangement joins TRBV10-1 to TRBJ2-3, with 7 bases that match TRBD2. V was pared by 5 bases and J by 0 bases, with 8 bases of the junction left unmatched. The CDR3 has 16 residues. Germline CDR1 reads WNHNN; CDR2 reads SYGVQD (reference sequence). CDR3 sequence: CASSSRGDSSTDTQYF. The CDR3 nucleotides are TGCGCCAGCAGTTCACGGGGGGATTCTAGCACAGATACGCAGTATTTT.

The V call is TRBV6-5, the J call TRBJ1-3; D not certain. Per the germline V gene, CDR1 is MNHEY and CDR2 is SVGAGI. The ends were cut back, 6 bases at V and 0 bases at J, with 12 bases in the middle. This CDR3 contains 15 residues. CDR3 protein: CASSGTDYSGNTIYF. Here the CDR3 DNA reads TGTGCCAGCAGCGGTACAGATTACTCTGGAAACACCATATATTTT.

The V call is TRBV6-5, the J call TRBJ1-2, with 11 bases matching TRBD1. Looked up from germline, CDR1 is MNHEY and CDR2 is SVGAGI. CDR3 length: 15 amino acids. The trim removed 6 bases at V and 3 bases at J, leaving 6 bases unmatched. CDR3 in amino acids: CASRRTGGGYYGYTF. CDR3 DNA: TGTGCCAGCAGGAGGACAGGGGGCGGCTACTATGGCTACACCTTC.

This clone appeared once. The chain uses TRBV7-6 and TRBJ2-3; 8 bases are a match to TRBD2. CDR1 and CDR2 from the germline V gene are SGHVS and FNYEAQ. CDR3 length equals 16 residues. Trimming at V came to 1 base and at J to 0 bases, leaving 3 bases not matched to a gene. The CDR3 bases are TGTGCCAGCAGCTTAGGTAGCGGGACGAGCACAGATACGCAGTATTTT. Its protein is CASSLGSGTSTDTQYF.

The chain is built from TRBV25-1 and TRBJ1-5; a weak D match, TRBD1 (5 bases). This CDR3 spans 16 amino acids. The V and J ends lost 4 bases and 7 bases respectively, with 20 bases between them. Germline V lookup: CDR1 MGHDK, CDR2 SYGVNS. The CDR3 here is CASSGRQGLLGQPQHF. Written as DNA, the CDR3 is TGTGCCAGCAGTGGGAGGCAGGGCCTTCTGGGGCAGCCCCAGCATTTT.